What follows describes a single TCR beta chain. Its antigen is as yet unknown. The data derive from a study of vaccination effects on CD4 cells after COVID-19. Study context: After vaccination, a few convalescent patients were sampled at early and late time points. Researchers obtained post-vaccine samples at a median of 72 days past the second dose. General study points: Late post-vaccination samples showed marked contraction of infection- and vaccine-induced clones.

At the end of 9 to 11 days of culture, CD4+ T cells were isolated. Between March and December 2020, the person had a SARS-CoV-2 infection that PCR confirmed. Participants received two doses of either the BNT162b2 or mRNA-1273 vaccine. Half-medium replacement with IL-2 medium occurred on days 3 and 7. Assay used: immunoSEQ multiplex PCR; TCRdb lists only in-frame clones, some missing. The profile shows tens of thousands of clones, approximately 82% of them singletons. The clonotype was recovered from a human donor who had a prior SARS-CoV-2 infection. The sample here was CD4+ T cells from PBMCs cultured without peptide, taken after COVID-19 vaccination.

The CDR3 DNA is TGCAGTGTTTGGTTGGGCACTGAAGCTTTCTTT. This gives the protein CSVWLGTEAFF. This sequence joins TRBV20-1 and TRBJ1-1, with unresolved D. Between the trimmed V and J ends, which lost 7 bases and 4 bases, there was a span of 10 bases. The CDR3 extends over 11 amino acids. CDR1 and CDR2 (germline): DFQATT, SNEGSKA (reference sequence).